Following are 30 T cell receptor beta chains from one sample sequenced in a study of blood T cell repertoires in COVID-19. TCRdb keeps only in-frame clones here, not all; method: immunoSEQ multiplex PCR. The table records approximately 100,000 clones, roughly 88% of them present only once. The sequenced sample consisted of peripheral blood. All receptors derive from a woman of 80 years or more with active or convalescent COVID-19.

The rearrangement joins TRBV30 to TRBJ2-2, with D uncertain. The CDR3 length is 14 residues. Germline CDR1 GTSNPN, CDR2 SVGIG (reference sequence). V lost 4 bases to trimming and J lost 2 bases, with 11 bases between them. CDR3 in DNA: TGTGCCTGGACACGTGGGCCTAACACCGGGGAGCTGTTTTTT. Its protein product is CAWTRGPNTGELFF.

This sequence joins TRBV20-1 and TRBJ1-2; no clear D gene. The CDR3 runs 14 residues. Germline values: CDR1 DFQATT, CDR2 SNEGSKA (reference sequence). Trimming removed 3 bases from V and 1 base from J, with 12 bases in between. Here the CDR3 DNA reads TGCAGTGCTAGTCTTCAGGTCTTTAACTATGGCTACACCTTC. Translating it yields CSASLQVFNYGYTF.

The J gene is TRBJ2-5, the V gene TRBV9; no clear D. The CDR3 sequence is 17 residues long. CDR1 and CDR2 from the germline V gene are SGDLS and YYNGEE. Trimming pared 0 bases from V and 1 base from J, leaving 16 bases between. The CDR3 loop reads CASSVGVPRRLQETQYF. The CDR3, as DNA: TGTGCCAGCAGCGTAGGGGTTCCGAGGCGGCTCCAAGAGACCCAGTACTTC.

The genes are TRBV28 and TRBJ1-5; 8 bases map to TRBD1. V shed 5 bases, J shed 6 bases, and the junction held 9 bases outside the gene matches. The CDR3 extends over 15 amino acids. Germline CDR1 MDHEN, CDR2 SYDVKM. The CDR3 loop is CASSTGGREAQPQHF. Here the CDR3 DNA reads TGTGCCAGCAGTACAGGGGGTCGAGAAGCTCAGCCCCAGCATTTT. The complete variable domain, with remaining parts taken from reference TRBV28 and TRBJ1-5, reads DVKVTQSSRYLVKRTGEKVFLECVQDMDHENMFWYRQDPGLGLRLIYFSYDVKMKEKGDIPEGYSVSREKKERFSLILESASTNQTSMYLCASSTGGREAQPQHFGDGTRLSIL.

This chain links TRBV10-3 with TRBJ2-7; D not certain. Trimming left V 10 bases short and J 0 bases short, with 22 bases between. This CDR3 has 16 amino acids. Per germline, CDR1 ENHRY and CDR2 SYGVKD. The CDR3 is CATANGGSLSSYEQYF. As DNA, the CDR3 is TGTGCCACCGCCAACGGCGGCTCCCTGAGCTCCTACGAGCAGTACTTC.

The chain has TRBV6-5 and TRBJ1-1; D is perhaps TRBD1 (5 bases). Trimming removed 5 bases at V and 0 bases at J, with 10 bases between. CDR3 length: 14 amino acids. Germline V gene lookup returns CDR1 MNHEY and CDR2 SVGAGI. The CDR3 coding sequence is TGTGCCAGCAGTCCCGACAGATTGAACACTGAAGCTTTCTTT. Protein product: CASSPDRLNTEAFF.

This clone appeared once. V gene TRBV5-1 combines with J gene TRBJ1-5, with D hard to call. This CDR3 has 14 residues. The germline V and J ends were trimmed by 1 base and 5 bases, with 10 bases remaining between them. From germline, CDR1 is SGHRS and CDR2 YFSETQ. The CDR3 region is CASSLTESHQPQHF. The CDR3 coding sequence is TGCGCCAGCAGCTTGACAGAAAGTCATCAGCCCCAGCATTTT.

This clone was recorded once. The chain combines TRBV5-5 with TRBJ2-7, with D possibly matching TRBD1 (6 bases). The ends were cut back, 5 bases at V and 4 bases at J, with 19 bases in the middle. The CDR3 runs to 15 residues. CDR1 SGHKS and CDR2 YYEKEE come from the germline V gene (reference sequence). CDR3 residues: CASSRDGQSLYEQYF. CDR3 sequence (DNA): TGTGCCAGCAGTCGGGACGGACAGTCTCTATACGAGCAGTACTTC.

V gene TRBV9 combines with J gene TRBJ2-7, with 10 positions matching TRBD1. With V trimmed by 0 bases and J by 6 bases, 0 bases remained unmatched. CDR1 is SGDLS, CDR2 YYNGEE, per germline. This CDR3 region has 13 residues. CDR3 nucleotides: TGTGCCAGCAGCGTAGGGACAGGGGGCGAGCAGTACTTC. Translated: CASSVGTGGEQYF. The full variable domain, in which reference TRBV9 and TRBJ2-7 provide the parts outside the CDR3, is DSGVTQTPKHLITATGQRVTLRCSPRSGDLSVYWYQQSLDQGLQFLIQYYNGEERAKGNILERFSAQQFPDLHSELNLSSLELGDSALYFCASSVGTGGEQYFGPGTRLTVT.

This rearrangement joins TRBV6-5 to TRBJ2-7, with TRBD1 matching 9 bases. The J segment lost 1 base and the V segment lost 4 bases, leaving 5 bases of the junction unmatched. The CDR3 runs to 15 residues. Germline V lookup: CDR1 MNHEY, CDR2 SVGAGI. CDR3 sequence reads: CASSSPGQGSYEQYF. The CDR3 DNA reads as TGTGCCAGCAGTTCCCCGGGACAGGGTTCCTACGAGCAGTACTTC.

The chain is built from TRBV28 and TRBJ1-2; D is undetermined. From germline, CDR1 is MDHEN and CDR2 SYDVKM. V was cut by 3 bases and J by 1 base, with 6 bases left in between. The CDR3 runs to 13 residues. The CDR3 spells CASSFTSNYGYTF. In DNA, the CDR3 is TGTGCCAGCAGTTTTACCAGTAACTATGGCTACACCTTC.

This chain uses TRBV3-1 (or the pseudogene TRBV3-2) with TRBJ1-1, with TRBD1 matching 9 bases. Looked up from germline, CDR1 is LGHDT and CDR2 is YNNKEL (reference sequence). The CDR3 loop spans 16 amino acids. Germline trimming cut 4 bases from V and 6 bases from J; bases unmatched to any gene: 12. This CDR3 reads CASSRLPGTGSSEAFF. The CDR3 DNA is TGTGCCAGCAGCCGCTTACCCGGGACAGGGTCTTCTGAAGCTTTCTTT.

This sequence joins TRBV28 and TRBJ2-3; 8 nucleotides align to TRBD2. Germline CDR1 MDHEN, CDR2 SYDVKM. The CDR3 spans 14 residues. Trimming cost V 5 bases and J 9 bases; bases outside gene matches: 10. The CDR3 region is CASSIQAGVLTQYF. The CDR3 DNA reads as TGTGCCAGCAGTATCCAAGCGGGAGTGCTAACGCAGTATTTT.

This clone has just one count. The chain couples TRBV20-1 to TRBJ2-3; D is perhaps TRBD1 (6 bases). Germline V gives CDR1 DFQATT, CDR2 SNEGSKA (reference sequence). The CDR3 consists of 11 residues. Trimming took off 4 bases at V and 5 bases at J, with 7 bases between the two ends. The CDR3 here is CSATGVDTQYF. For the CDR3, the DNA is TGCAGTGCTACAGGGGTAGATACGCAGTATTTT.

This clone came up a few times. The genes are TRBV7-2 and TRBJ2-4; the D gene is possibly TRBD1 (6 bases). This CDR3 is built from 18 residues. V gave up 3 bases and J gave up 0 bases, with 18 bases separating them. Germline lookup yields CDR1 SGHTA and CDR2 FQGNSA. This chain's CDR3 is CASSFDSRGGLAKNIQYF. The CDR3, as DNA: TGTGCCAGCAGCTTCGACAGCAGGGGTGGTCTAGCCAAAAACATTCAGTACTTC.

The chain is built from TRBV2 and TRBJ2-1; D ambiguous. Germline-derived CDR1 and CDR2 are SNHLY and FYNNEI. This CDR3 spans 10 amino acids. Trimming shortened V by 6 bases and J by 8 bases, and 5 bases separated the two germline ends. This CDR3 reads CASSIHEQFF. CDR3 sequence (DNA): TGTGCCAGCAGCATCCATGAGCAGTTCTTC.

The V and J genes are TRBV30 and TRBJ2-7, with TRBD1 matching 8 bases. Germline CDR1 is GTSNPN and CDR2 is SVGIG (reference sequence). This CDR3 has 12 residues. Unmatched junction bases numbered 5, after V lost 3 bases and J lost 7 bases. For the CDR3, the DNA is TGTGCCTGGAGCAGGGGGCAAGGAGAGCAGTACTTC. Amino acid sequence: CAWSRGQGEQYF.

The chain couples TRBV19 to TRBJ1-2, with TRBD1 identical over 7 bases. With 5 bases clipped from V and 8 bases from J, the junction kept 14 bases outside the gene matches. The CDR3 has 15 amino acids. Per the germline V gene, CDR1 is LNHDA and CDR2 is SQIVND (reference sequence). For the CDR3, the DNA is TGTGCCAGTAGTTCCAGGACAGGAACGCTCGGGGGCTACACCTTC. Protein product: CASSSRTGTLGGYTF.

This clone has just a few counts. The CDR3 DNA is TGTGCCAGCAGTGAAGGGACAGGGCCTCAGCCCCAGCATTTT. It yields the protein CASSEGTGPQPQHF. The chain has TRBV2 and TRBJ1-5, with 8 bases matching TRBD1. V was clipped by 1 base and J by 6 bases; unmatched bases: 2. The CDR3 spans 14 residues. CDR1 is SNHLY and CDR2 is FYNNEI in the germline V gene.

This clone was found a few times. This chain links TRBV2 with TRBJ1-4, with 8 bases matching TRBD1. Germline V gene sequence: CDR1 SNHLY, CDR2 FYNNEI. Unmatched junction bases numbered 8, after V lost 5 bases and J lost 6 bases. The CDR3 loop spans 15 amino acids. DNA for the CDR3: TGTGCCAGCAGTACCCGGACAGGGAGGGATGAAAAACTGTTTTTT. Amino acids: CASSTRTGRDEKLFF.

This chain connects TRBV6-4 to TRBJ1-2, with TRBD1 matching over 8 bases. Germline assignment: CDR1 MRHNA and CDR2 SNTAGT. The trim removed 2 bases at V and 8 bases at J, leaving 7 bases unmatched. This CDR3 comprises 14 residues. CDR3 protein: CASSDPTGVGGYTF. The CDR3 DNA is TGTGCCAGCAGTGACCCGACAGGGGTAGGGGGCTACACCTTC.

The chain joins TRBV5-5 to TRBJ2-7; D is possibly TRBD1 (5 bases). Germline V CDR1 and CDR2: SGHKS, YYEKEE (reference sequence). This CDR3 has 15 amino acids. V was shortened by 5 bases and J by 7 bases, with 22 bases between the two germline ends. The CDR3 sequence: CASRGPLGATQEQYF. In DNA form, the CDR3 reads TGTGCCAGCAGGGGGCCCTTAGGGGCGACGCAAGAGCAGTACTTC.

The chain employs TRBV29-1 and TRBJ2-1; 8 bases line up with TRBD2. Germline CDR1 reads SQVTM; CDR2 reads ANQGSEA. The CDR3 runs to 14 residues. After removal of 6 bases from V and 9 bases from J, the junction contained 13 bases not matched to a gene. DNA of the CDR3: TGCAGCGTCCGGCGCGGGACTAGGATAGTTGAGCAGTTCTTC. It codes for CSVRRGTRIVEQFF.

The chain uses TRBV5-5 and TRBJ1-1, with D perhaps matching TRBD1 (5 bases). The V end lost 1 base, the J end lost 3 bases, and 10 bases lay between the germline ends. The CDR3 loop spans 14 amino acids. The germline V gene encodes CDR1 SGHKS and CDR2 YYEKEE (reference sequence). This CDR3 reads CASSLFGGDTEAFF. For the CDR3, the DNA is TGTGCCAGCAGCTTGTTCGGAGGGGACACTGAAGCTTTCTTT.

A note on this clone: Different DNA sequences within this sample yield the same CDR3. V and J are TRBV28 and TRBJ1-1, with D unresolved. Germline V gives CDR1 MDHEN, CDR2 SYDVKM. The CDR3 extends over 13 amino acids. Trimming took off 2 bases at V and 5 bases at J, with 9 bases between the two ends. CDR3 region: CASSLRGRTEAFF. CDR3 DNA: TGTGCCAGCAGTTTACGGGGAAGGACTGAAGCTTTCTTT.

This chain links TRBV4-2 with TRBJ1-4, with D tentatively TRBD1 (6 bases). Deletions cut 1 base from V and 7 bases from J, with 13 bases between. The CDR3 contains 15 residues. Germline CDR1 and CDR2: LGHNA and YNFKEQ. CDR3 residues: CASSQGQLGGEKLFF. DNA of the CDR3: TGTGCCAGCAGCCAAGGACAGCTAGGGGGTGAAAAACTGTTTTTT.

The chain carries TRBV6-1 and TRBJ1-5; D gene uncertain. Germline V gene lookup returns CDR1 MNHNS and CDR2 SASEGT. This CDR3 region has 14 residues. Trimming stripped 3 bases from V and 5 bases from J, with 11 bases between. The DNA for the CDR3 is TGTGCCAGCAGTGAGACTGGCGGGGATCAGCCCCAGCATTTT. Translating it yields CASSETGGDQPQHF.

The V and J genes are TRBV18 and TRBJ2-3, with D possibly being TRBD1 (5 bases). With 3 bases removed from V and 2 bases from J, the gap between germline ends came to 12 bases. CDR1 is KGHSH and CDR2 is LQKENI in the germline V gene. The CDR3 is made up of 15 amino acids. The CDR3 nucleotides read TGTGCCAGCTCACCGACAGCCGCTCCCACAGATACGCAGTATTTT. This translates into CASSPTAAPTDTQYF. The full variable domain, its missing parts supplied by reference TRBV18 and TRBJ2-3, is NAGVMQNPRHLVRRRGQEARLRCSPMKGHSHVYWYRQLPEEGLKFMVYLQKENIIDESGMPKERFSAEFPKEGPSILRIQQVVRGDSAAYFCASSPTAAPTDTQYFGPGTRLTVL.

The count of this clone is one. This chain links TRBV5-1 with TRBJ2-1; 12 bases line up with TRBD2. CDR1 is SGHRS, CDR2 YFSETQ, per germline. V lost 0 bases and J lost 8; bases outside the gene matches: 9. The CDR3 extends over 17 amino acids. Written as DNA, the CDR3 is TGCGCCAGCAGCTTGGCCGGGGCTAGCGGGAGGGCCGATGAGCAGTTCTTC. Translation: CASSLAGASGRADEQFF.

The V gene is TRBV6-5, the J gene TRBJ2-3; D possibly corresponds to TRBD2 (5 bases). Trimming shortened V by 2 bases and J by 3 bases, and 12 bases separated the two germline ends. From germline, CDR1 is MNHEY and CDR2 SVGAGI. The CDR3 is 15 amino acids. CDR3 sequence: CASSYELVRTDTQYF. CDR3 DNA sequence: TGTGCCAGCAGTTACGAACTAGTTAGGACAGATACGCAGTATTTT.